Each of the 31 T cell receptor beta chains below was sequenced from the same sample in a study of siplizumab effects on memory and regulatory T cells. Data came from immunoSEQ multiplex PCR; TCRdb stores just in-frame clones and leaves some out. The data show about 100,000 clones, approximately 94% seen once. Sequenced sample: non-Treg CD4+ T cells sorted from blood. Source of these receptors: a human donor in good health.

The CDR3 loop is CATATDTGNGYTF. CDR3 nucleotide sequence: TGTGCCACCGCCACCGATACAGGGAATGGCTACACCTTC. The chain joins TRBV10-3 to TRBJ1-2, with a weak D call TRBD1 (6 bases). This CDR3 is 13 amino acids long. CDR1 and CDR2 (germline): ENHRY, SYGVKD. V was pared by 10 bases and J by 6 bases, with 18 bases between.

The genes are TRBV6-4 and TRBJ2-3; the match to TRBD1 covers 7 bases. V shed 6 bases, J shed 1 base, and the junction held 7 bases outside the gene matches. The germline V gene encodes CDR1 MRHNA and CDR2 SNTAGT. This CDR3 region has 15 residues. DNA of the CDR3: TGTGCCAGCAGCTCACGGGACAGAGGCACAGATACGCAGTATTTT. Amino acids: CASSSRDRGTDTQYF.

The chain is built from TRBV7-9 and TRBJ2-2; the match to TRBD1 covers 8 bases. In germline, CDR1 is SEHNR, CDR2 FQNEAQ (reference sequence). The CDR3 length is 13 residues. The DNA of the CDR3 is TGTGCTAAAGGACAGGGGAACACCGGGGAGCTGTTTTTT. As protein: CAKGQGNTGELFF.

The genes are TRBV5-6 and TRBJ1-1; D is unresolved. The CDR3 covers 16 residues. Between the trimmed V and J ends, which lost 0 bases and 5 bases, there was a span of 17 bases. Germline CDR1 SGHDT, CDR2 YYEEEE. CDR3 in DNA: TGTGCCAGCAGCTTGGTCCTAGGGTTGGAAGGGACTGAAGCTTTCTTT. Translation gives CASSLVLGLEGTEAFF.

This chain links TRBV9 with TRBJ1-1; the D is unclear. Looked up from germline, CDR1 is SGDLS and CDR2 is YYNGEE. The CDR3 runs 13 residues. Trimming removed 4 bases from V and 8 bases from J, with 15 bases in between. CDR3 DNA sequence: TGTGCCAGCAGCCCAACTGCTGAGACGGAAGCTTTCTTT. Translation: CASSPTAETEAFF.

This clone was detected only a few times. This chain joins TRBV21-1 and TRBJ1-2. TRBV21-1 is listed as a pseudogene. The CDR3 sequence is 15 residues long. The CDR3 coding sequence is TGTGCCAGCAGCAAAGTGACGGCGGTTAACTATGGCTACACCTTC. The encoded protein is CASSKVTAVNYGYTF.

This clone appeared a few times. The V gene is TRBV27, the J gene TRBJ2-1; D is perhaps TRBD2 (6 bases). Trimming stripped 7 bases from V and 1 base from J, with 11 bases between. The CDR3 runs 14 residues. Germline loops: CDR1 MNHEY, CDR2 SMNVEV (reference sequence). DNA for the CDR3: TGTGCCAGCACCATAGGAGGGTCCTACAATGAGCAGTTCTTC. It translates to CASTIGGSYNEQFF.

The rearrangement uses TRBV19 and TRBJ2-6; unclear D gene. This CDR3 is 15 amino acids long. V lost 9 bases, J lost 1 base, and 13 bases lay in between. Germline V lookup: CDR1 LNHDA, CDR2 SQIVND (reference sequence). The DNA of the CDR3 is TGTGCCAGCACAACAAGTGGTTCTGGGGCCAACGTCCTGACTTTC. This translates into CASTTSGSGANVLTF.

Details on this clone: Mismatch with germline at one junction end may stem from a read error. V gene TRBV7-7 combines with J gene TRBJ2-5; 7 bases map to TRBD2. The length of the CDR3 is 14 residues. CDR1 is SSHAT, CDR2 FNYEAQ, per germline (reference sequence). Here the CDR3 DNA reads TGTGCTAGCAGCTTAGGTGGGAGGGCGGAGACCCAGTACTTC. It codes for CASSLGGRAETQYF.

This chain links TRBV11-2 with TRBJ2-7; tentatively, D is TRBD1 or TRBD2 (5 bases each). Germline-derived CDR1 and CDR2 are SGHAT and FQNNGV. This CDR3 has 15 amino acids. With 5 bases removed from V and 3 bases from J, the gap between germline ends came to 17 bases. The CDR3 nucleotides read TGTGCCAGCAGCCCAATTACCGGGGCCGTCTACGAGCAGTACTTC. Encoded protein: CASSPITGAVYEQYF.

Here the CDR3 reads CASSNPPGSTSTDTQYF. CDR3 bases: TGTGCCAGCAGTAACCCCCCAGGCAGCACTAGCACAGATACGCAGTATTTT. This chain joins TRBV28 and TRBJ2-3; D gene uncertain. The CDR3 contains 17 residues. Germline V gene sequence: CDR1 MDHEN, CDR2 SYDVKM. Trimming removed 5 bases from V and 0 bases from J, with 18 bases in between.

This CDR3 reads CASSYRTGETEAFF. The CDR3 DNA sequence: TGTGCCAGCAGTTACCGGACGGGAGAGACTGAAGCTTTCTTT. This chain uses TRBV6-5 with TRBJ1-1; unclear D gene. The CDR3 runs 14 residues. Trimming took off 2 bases at V and 5 bases at J, with 12 bases between the two ends. Germline V CDR1 and CDR2: MNHEY, SVGAGI.

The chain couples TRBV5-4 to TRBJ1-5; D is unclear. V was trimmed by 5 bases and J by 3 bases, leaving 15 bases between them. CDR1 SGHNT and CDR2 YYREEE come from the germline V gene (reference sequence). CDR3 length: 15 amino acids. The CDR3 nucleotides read TGTGCCAGCAGTCGAGCTGACAATGCCAATCAGCCCCAGCATTTT. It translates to CASSRADNANQPQHF.

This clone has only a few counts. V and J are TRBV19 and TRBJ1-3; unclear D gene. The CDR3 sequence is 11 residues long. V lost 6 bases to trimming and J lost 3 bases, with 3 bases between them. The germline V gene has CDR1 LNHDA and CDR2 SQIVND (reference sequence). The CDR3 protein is CASRGGNTIYF. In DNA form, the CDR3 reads TGTGCCAGTAGGGGTGGAAACACCATATATTTT.

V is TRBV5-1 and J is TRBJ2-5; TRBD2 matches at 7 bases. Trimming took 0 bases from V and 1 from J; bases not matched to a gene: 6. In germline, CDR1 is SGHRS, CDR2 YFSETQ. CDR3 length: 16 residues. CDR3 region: CASSLATSAPQETQYF. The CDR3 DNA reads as TGCGCCAGCAGCTTGGCAACTAGCGCACCCCAAGAGACCCAGTACTTC.

The CDR3 loop reads CASSLATGGTDTQYF. CDR3 DNA: TGTGCCAGCAGCTTGGCGACAGGGGGGACAGATACGCAGTATTTT. The chain combines TRBV5-6 with TRBJ2-3; 9 nucleotides line up with TRBD1. Germline V gives CDR1 SGHDT, CDR2 YYEEEE. CDR3 size: 15 residues. V was clipped by 0 bases and J by 3 bases; unmatched bases: 2.

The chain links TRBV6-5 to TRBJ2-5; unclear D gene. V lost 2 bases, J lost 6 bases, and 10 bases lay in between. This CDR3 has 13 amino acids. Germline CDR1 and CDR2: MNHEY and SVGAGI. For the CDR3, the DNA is TGTGCCAGCAGTTACGGGATCCGGAAGACCCAGTACTTC. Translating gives CASSYGIRKTQYF.

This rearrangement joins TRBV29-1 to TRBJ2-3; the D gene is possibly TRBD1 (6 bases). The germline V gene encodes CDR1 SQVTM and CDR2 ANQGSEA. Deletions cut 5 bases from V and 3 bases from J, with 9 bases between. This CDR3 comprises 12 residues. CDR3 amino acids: CSVRQGTDTQYF. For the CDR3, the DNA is TGCAGCGTTCGGCAGGGGACAGATACGCAGTATTTT.

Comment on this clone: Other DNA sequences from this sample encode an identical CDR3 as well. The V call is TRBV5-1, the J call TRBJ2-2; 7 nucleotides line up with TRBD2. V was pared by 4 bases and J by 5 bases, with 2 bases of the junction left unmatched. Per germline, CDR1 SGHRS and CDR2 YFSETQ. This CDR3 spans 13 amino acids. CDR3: CASSPSGTGELFF. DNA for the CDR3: TGCGCCAGCAGCCCTAGCGGTACCGGGGAGCTGTTTTTT.

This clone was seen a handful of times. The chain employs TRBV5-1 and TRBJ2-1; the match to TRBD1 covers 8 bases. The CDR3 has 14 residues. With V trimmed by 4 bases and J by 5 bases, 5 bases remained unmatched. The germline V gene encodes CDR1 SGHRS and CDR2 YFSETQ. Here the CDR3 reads CASSALTGDNEQFF. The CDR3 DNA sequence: TGCGCCAGCAGCGCCTTGACAGGGGACAATGAGCAGTTCTTC.

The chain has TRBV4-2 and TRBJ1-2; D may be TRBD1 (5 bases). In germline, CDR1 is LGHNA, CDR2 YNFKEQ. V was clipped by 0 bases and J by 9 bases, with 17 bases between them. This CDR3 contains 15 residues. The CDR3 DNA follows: TGTGCCAGCAGCCAAGATCAAGGGGACGGCTTAAGCTACACCTTC. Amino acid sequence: CASSQDQGDGLSYTF.

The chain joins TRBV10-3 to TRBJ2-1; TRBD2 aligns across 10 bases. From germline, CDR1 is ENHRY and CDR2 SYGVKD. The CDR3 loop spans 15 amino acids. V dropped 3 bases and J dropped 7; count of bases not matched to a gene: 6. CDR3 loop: CAISESGRAFNEQFF. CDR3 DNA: TGTGCCATCAGTGAAAGCGGGAGGGCCTTTAATGAGCAGTTCTTC.

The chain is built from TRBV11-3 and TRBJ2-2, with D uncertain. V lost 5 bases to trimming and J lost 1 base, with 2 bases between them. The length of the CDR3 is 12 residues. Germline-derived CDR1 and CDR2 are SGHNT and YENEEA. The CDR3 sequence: CASSLNTGELFF. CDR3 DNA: TGTGCCAGCAGCCTGAACACCGGGGAGCTGTTTTTT. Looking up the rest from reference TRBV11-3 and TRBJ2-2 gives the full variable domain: EAGVVQSPRYKIIEKKQPVAFWCNPISGHNTLYWYLQNLGQGPELLIRYENEEAVDDSQLPKDRFSAERLKGVDSTLKIQPAELGDSAVYLCASSLNTGELFFGEGSRLTVL.

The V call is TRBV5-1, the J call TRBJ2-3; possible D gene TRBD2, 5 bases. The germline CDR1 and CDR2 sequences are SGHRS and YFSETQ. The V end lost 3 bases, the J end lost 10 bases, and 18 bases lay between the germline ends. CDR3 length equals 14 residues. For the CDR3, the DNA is TGCGCCAGCAGCTCCAGACTGGAGGAGAAGCCGCAGTATTTT. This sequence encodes CASSSRLEEKPQYF. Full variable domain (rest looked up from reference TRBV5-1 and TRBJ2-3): KAGVTQTPRYLIKTRGQQVTLSCSPISGHRSVSWYQQTPGQGLQFLFEYFSETQRNKGNFPGRFSGRQFSNSRSEMNVSTLELGDSALYLCASSSRLEEKPQYFGPGTRLTVL.

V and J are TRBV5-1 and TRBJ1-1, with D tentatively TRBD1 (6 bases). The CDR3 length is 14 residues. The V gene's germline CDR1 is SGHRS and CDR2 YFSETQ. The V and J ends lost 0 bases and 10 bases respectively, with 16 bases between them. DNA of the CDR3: TGCGCCAGCAGCTTGGGTCCGTCGGACAGCGGAGCTTTCTTT. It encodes CASSLGPSDSGAFF.

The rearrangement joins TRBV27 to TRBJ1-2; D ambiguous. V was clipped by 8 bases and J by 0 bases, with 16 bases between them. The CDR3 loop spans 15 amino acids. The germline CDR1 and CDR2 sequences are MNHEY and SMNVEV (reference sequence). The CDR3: CASRSLSGANYGYTF. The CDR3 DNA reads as TGTGCCAGCCGTTCCTTATCGGGCGCTAACTATGGCTACACCTTC.

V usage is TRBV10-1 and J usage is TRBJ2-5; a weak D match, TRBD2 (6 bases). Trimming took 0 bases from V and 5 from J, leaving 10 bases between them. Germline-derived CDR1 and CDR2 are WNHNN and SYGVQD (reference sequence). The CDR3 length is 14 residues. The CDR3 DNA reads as TGCGCCAGCAGTGAGTCCGGGGCGGGGGAGACCCAGTACTTC. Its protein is CASSESGAGETQYF.

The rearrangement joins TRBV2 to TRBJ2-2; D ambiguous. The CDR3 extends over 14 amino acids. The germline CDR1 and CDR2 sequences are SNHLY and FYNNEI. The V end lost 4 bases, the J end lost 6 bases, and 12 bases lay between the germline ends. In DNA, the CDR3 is TGTGCCAGCAGTGCGGCAGGTTGGGCCGGGGAGCTGTTTTTT. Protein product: CASSAAGWAGELFF.

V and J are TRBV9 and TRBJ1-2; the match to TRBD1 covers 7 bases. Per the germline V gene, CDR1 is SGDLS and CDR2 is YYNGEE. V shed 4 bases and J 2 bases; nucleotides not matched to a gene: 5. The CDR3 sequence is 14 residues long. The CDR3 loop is CASSIRTGNYGYTF. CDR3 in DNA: TGTGCCAGCAGCATCCGGACAGGAAACTATGGCTACACCTTC.

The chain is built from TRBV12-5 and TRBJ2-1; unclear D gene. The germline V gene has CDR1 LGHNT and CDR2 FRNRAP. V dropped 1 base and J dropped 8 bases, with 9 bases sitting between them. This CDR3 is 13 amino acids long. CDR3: CASGLEVLDEQFF. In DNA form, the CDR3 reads TGTGCTAGTGGTTTGGAGGTTTTAGATGAGCAGTTCTTC.

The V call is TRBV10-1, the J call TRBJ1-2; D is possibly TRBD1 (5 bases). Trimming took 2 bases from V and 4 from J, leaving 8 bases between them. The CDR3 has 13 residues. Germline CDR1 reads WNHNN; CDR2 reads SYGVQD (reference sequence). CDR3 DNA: TGCGCCAGCAGTGAGCAGGGAACCTATGGCTACACCTTC. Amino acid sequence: CASSEQGTYGYTF.